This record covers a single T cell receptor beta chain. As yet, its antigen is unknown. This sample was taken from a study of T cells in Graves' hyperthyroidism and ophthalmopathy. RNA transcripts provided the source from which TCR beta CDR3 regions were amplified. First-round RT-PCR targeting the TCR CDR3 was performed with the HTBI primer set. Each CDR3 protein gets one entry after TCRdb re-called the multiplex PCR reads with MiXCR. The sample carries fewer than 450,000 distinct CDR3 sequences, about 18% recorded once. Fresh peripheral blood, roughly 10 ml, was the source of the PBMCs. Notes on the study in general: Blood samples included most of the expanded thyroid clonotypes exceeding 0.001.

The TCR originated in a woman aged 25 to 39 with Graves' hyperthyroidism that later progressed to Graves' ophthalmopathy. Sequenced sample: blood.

The CDR3 region is CASSNPGDSPLHF. Written as DNA, the CDR3 is TGTGCCAGCAGTAATCCGGGAGACTCACCCCTCCACTTT. The rearrangement links TRBV7-9 to TRBJ1-6; D uncertain. The CDR3 spans 13 residues. Germline values: CDR1 SEHNR, CDR2 FQNEAQ (reference sequence). V gave up 6 bases and J gave up 10 bases, with 13 bases separating them.